This is a list of T cell receptor beta chains from one sample in a study of CD8 T cells in Susac syndrome. TCRdb itself ran the immunoSEQ multiplex PCR reads through MiXCR, one entry per CDR3 protein. The sample shows 75,000 or so distinct CDR3 sequences, 85% to 95% of them seen only once. The source material was CD8+ T cells from PBMCs. Receptors were obtained from a human donor with Susac syndrome. The CDR3 runs from the conserved cysteine through the conserved F or W. D genes are given only for firm matches. Rows may omit the clone size; those that give it use once, few, many or a size class.

abundance,v_gene,j_gene,d_gene,CDR3aa,CDR3nt
NA,TRBV25-1,TRBJ2-5,NA,CASSEYEGGETQYF,TGTGCCAGCAGTGAATACGAAGGCGGGGAGACCCAGTACTTC
NA,TRBV24-1,TRBJ2-3,NA,CATSDYSSSSTDTQYF,TGTGCCACCAGTGATTATAGCAGCAGCAGCACAGATACGCAGTATTTT
NA,TRBV7-8,TRBJ1-5,TRBD1,CASSLDTQGNSNQPQHF,TGTGCCAGCAGCCTGGACACACAGGGGAATAGCAATCAGCCCCAGCATTTT
NA,TRBV27,TRBJ1-1,NA,CASSPSGDTEAFF,TGTGCCAGCAGTCCTAGTGGGGACACTGAAGCTTTCTTT
NA,TRBV27,TRBJ2-1,TRBD1,CASSPGQNEQFF,TGTGCCAGCAGTCCGGGACAGAATGAGCAGTTCTTC
NA,TRBV7-9,TRBJ2-7,NA,CASSLAGADLSYEQYF,TGTGCCAGCAGCTTAGCAGGGGCGGACCTCTCCTACGAGCAGTACTTC
once,TRBV27,TRBJ2-3,TRBD1,CASSSTGTTDTQYF,TGTGCCAGCAGTTCGACAGGGACCACAGATACGCAGTATTTT
NA,TRBV29-1,TRBJ2-7,NA,CSVVFQRQYEQYF,TGCAGCGTTGTATTTCAAAGACAATACGAGCAGTACTTC
once,TRBV7-6,TRBJ2-2,TRBD1,CASSLTGGFAGELFF,TGTGCCAGCAGCTTAACAGGGGGCTTCGCCGGGGAGCTGTTTTTT
NA,TRBV2,TRBJ2-3,TRBD2,CASSESTSSYTQYF,TGTGCCAGCAGTGAGTCGACTAGCTCCTATACGCAGTATTTT
NA,TRBV7-9,TRBJ2-5,TRBD2,CASSPPGGPETQYF,TGTGCCAGCAGCCCACCGGGAGGGCCAGAGACCCAGTACTTC
once,TRBV10-3,TRBJ2-5,TRBD1,CAISDSTGTGETQYF,TGTGCCATCAGTGATTCTACCGGGACAGGAGAGACCCAGTACTTC
NA,TRBV7-9,TRBJ2-3,TRBD2,CASSSGLAGFTDTQYF,TGTGCCAGCAGCTCCGGACTAGCGGGGTTCACAGATACGCAGTATTTT
NA,TRBV7-9,TRBJ2-7,NA,CASSPGTSLYEQYF,TGTGCCAGCAGTCCCGGGACATCCCTCTACGAGCAGTACTTC
NA,TRBV15,TRBJ2-7,NA,CATSRAGGQAYEQYF,TGTGCCACCAGCAGAGCCGGCGGGCAGGCCTACGAGCAGTACTTC
NA,TRBV2,TRBJ2-1,NA,CASRRAGSSYNEQFF,TGTGCCAGCAGGAGGGCCGGAAGCTCCTACAATGAGCAGTTCTTC
NA,TRBV29-1,TRBJ2-7,TRBD1,CSVTRTGGSLYEQYF,TGCAGCGTTACTAGAACAGGGGGCTCGCTCTACGAGCAGTACTTC
NA,TRBV27,TRBJ2-1,TRBD1,CASSGTGADMAYNEQFF,TGTGCCAGCAGCGGAACAGGGGCTGACATGGCCTACAATGAGCAGTTCTTC
NA,TRBV4-1,TRBJ2-5,NA,CASSQALETQYF,TGCGCCAGCAGCCAAGCGTTGGAGACCCAGTACTTC
NA,TRBV5-6,TRBJ1-1,NA,CASSFTNTEAFF,TGTGCCAGCAGCTTTACAAACACTGAAGCTTTCTTT
NA,TRBV21-1,TRBJ1-5,NA,CASSPAGISNQPQHF,TGTGCCAGCAGCCCCGCGGGAATTAGCAATCAGCCCCAGCATTTT
NA,TRBV10-3,TRBJ1-2,NA,CATEPGTLLYGYTF,TGTGCCACCGAACCTGGGACTCTACTCTATGGCTACACCTTC
NA,TRBV29-1,TRBJ1-1,NA,CSVGGSEAFF,TGCAGCGTGGGAGGGTCTGAAGCTTTCTTT
NA,TRBV7-8,TRBJ2-1,NA,CASSLDRAYEQFF,TGTGCCAGCAGCTTAGACAGGGCGTATGAGCAGTTCTTC
NA,TRBV12-3/TRBV12-4,TRBJ1-6,NA,CASATENSPLHF,TGTGCCAGCGCGACAGAGAATTCACCCCTCCACTTT
NA,TRBV19,TRBJ2-1,NA,CASSIGSTNEQFF,TGTGCCAGTAGTATAGGGAGCACCAATGAGCAGTTCTTC
NA,TRBV29-1,TRBJ1-1,NA,CSVVWGLGTEAFF,TGCAGCGTTGTCTGGGGGCTTGGCACTGAAGCTTTCTTT
NA,TRBV27,TRBJ1-2,TRBD1,CASSFLRRTDRDDGYTF,TGTGCCAGCAGTTTTTTGAGGAGAACTGACAGGGATGATGGCTACACCTTC
NA,TRBV30,TRBJ2-1,TRBD2,CAWSVGLANYNEQFF,TGTGCCTGGAGTGTTGGACTAGCGAATTACAATGAGCAGTTCTTC
NA,TRBV27,TRBJ2-3,TRBD2,CASTGGGLPADTQYF,TGTGCCAGCACCGGCGGGGGGCTACCAGCAGATACGCAGTATTTT
NA,TRBV14,TRBJ2-7,NA,CASSHFRGPNYEQYF,TGTGCCAGCAGCCATTTTCGCGGGCCCAACTACGAGCAGTACTTC
NA,TRBV12-3/TRBV12-4,TRBJ1-2,NA,CASSPGQTHYGYTF,TGTGCCAGCAGCCCCGGACAGACCCACTATGGCTACACCTTC
NA,TRBV25-1,TRBJ2-7,NA,CASSGGGTFSYEQYF,TGTGCCAGCAGTGGGGGAGGGACATTCTCCTACGAGCAGTACTTC
NA,TRBV20-1,TRBJ1-2,TRBD1,CSARATGGTF,TGCAGTGCTAGGGCCACAGGGGGAACCTTC
NA,TRBV9,TRBJ2-3,NA,CASNTDTQYF,TGTGCCAGCAACACAGATACGCAGTATTTT
NA,TRBV20-1,TRBJ2-7,TRBD2,CSARDPGLAGVPKSSYEQYF,TGCAGTGCTAGAGATCCCGGACTAGCGGGAGTTCCGAAAAGCTCCTACGAGCAGTACTTC
NA,TRBV7-9,TRBJ2-7,TRBD2,CASSRLAGGEQYF,TGTGCCAGCAGCCGACTAGCGGGAGGCGAGCAGTACTTC
NA,TRBV4-3,TRBJ1-2,TRBD1,CASSQVHRGDYGYTF,TGCGCCAGCAGCCAAGTTCACAGGGGGGACTATGGCTACACCTTC
NA,TRBV5-1,TRBJ2-3,NA,CASSLFQGGSTDTQYF,TGCGCCAGCAGCTTGTTCCAAGGCGGGAGCACAGATACGCAGTATTTT
NA,TRBV4-2,TRBJ2-1,NA,CASSQEIFLYNEQFF,TGTGCCAGCAGCCAAGAGATATTCCTCTACAATGAGCAGTTCTTC
few,TRBV7-9,TRBJ1-4,NA,CASSPGTATNEKLFF,TGTGCCAGCAGCCCGGGGACGGCAACTAATGAAAAACTGTTTTTT
NA,TRBV28,TRBJ2-7,TRBD1,CATGDRPYNEQYF,TGTGCCACTGGGGACAGGCCCTATAACGAGCAGTACTTC
NA,TRBV19,TRBJ1-1,NA,CASMRAGSTEAFF,TGTGCCAGTATGCGGGCCGGGAGCACTGAAGCTTTCTTT
NA,TRBV15,TRBJ1-1,NA,CATASLNTEAFF,TGTGCCACCGCTAGTCTTAACACTGAAGCTTTCTTT
NA,TRBV28,TRBJ2-2,TRBD2,CASSFTSGTGELFF,TGTGCCAGCAGTTTCACTAGCGGCACCGGGGAGCTGTTTTTT
NA,TRBV6-2/TRBV6-3,TRBJ2-7,TRBD2,CASSPSGTPMGEQYF,TGTGCCAGCAGTCCCAGCGGGACCCCAATGGGCGAGCAGTACTTC
NA,TRBV29-1,TRBJ2-7,NA,CSVEDWARDYEQYF,TGCAGCGTTGAGGATTGGGCCAGGGACTACGAGCAGTACTTC
NA,TRBV7-9,TRBJ2-1,TRBD1,CASSFSGTGDNEQFF,TGTGCCAGCAGCTTCTCCGGGACAGGGGACAATGAGCAGTTCTTC
NA,TRBV11-2,TRBJ2-1,NA,CASSLPSEYNEQFF,TGTGCCAGCAGCTTGCCTAGCGAGTACAATGAGCAGTTCTTC
NA,TRBV27,TRBJ2-3,NA,CASSLIGGDTQYF,TGTGCCAGCAGTTTAATCGGGGGTGATACGCAGTATTTT
few,TRBV7-9,TRBJ1-2,NA,CASSLRAYNDGYTF,TGTGCCAGCAGCCTCAGGGCTTACAACGATGGCTACACCTTC
NA,TRBV12-3/TRBV12-4,TRBJ2-1,NA,CASLKWDEQFF,TGTGCCAGCCTGAAATGGGATGAGCAGTTCTTC
once,TRBV9,TRBJ2-7,NA,CASSAGETGAYEQYF,TGTGCCAGCAGCGCTGGAGAGACCGGGGCCTACGAGCAGTACTTC